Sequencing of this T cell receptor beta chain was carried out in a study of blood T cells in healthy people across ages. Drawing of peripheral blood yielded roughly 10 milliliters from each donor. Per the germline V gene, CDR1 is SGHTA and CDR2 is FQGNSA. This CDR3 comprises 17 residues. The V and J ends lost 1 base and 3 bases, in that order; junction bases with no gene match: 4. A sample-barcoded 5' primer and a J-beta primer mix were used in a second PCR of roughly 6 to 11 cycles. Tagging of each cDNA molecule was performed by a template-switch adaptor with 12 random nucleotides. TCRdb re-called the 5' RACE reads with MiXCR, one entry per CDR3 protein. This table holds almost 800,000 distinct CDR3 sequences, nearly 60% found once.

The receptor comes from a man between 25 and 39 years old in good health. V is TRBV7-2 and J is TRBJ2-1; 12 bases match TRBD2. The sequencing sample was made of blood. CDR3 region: CASSLVGTSGYYNEQFF. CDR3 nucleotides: TGTGCCAGCAGCTTAGTAGGGACTAGCGGGTACTACAATGAGCAGTTCTTC.